Each of the 32 T cell receptor beta chains below was sequenced from the same sample in a study of T-cell reconstitution after alpha-beta-depleted transplantation in children. Unique molecular identifiers were incorporated into the prepared TCRbeta library. TCRdb reanalysed the PCR reads using MiXCR and keeps one entry per CDR3 protein. The data hold 65,000 to 90,000 distinct CDR3 sequences, with about 11% observed a single time. This sample comprised PBMCs, obtained before TCRalphabeta/CD19-depleted stem cell transplant. These receptors were collected from a boy younger than 18 with acute myeloid leukemia, due to receive a stem cell transplant.

This clonotype was picked up many times. The CDR3 region has the DNA TGTGCCAGCAGTGGGGACAGGGGAGAAGCTTTCTTT. It yields the protein CASSGDRGEAFF. The J gene is TRBJ1-1, the V gene TRBV9, with 10 bases aligning to TRBD1. V lost 5 bases and J lost 8; bases outside the gene matches: 3. CDR1 and CDR2 from the germline V gene are SGDLS and YYNGEE. The length of the CDR3 is 12 residues. The variable domain in full, with the rest retrieved from reference TRBV9 and TRBJ1-1, is DSGVTQTPKHLITATGQRVTLRCSPRSGDLSVYWYQQSLDQGLQFLIQYYNGEERAKGNILERFSAQQFPDLHSELNLSSLELGDSALYFCASSGDRGEAFFGQGTRLTVV.

This clonotype has ten or more counts. The V gene is TRBV20-1, the J gene TRBJ2-5, with 12 bases lining up with TRBD2. Germline CDR1 reads DFQATT; CDR2 reads SNEGSKA (reference sequence). V lost 2 bases to trimming and J lost 9 bases; unmatched junction nucleotides: 19. The CDR3 covers 18 residues. The CDR3 loop is CSARLASGGALSEMAQYF. The CDR3 coding sequence is TGCAGTGCTAGATTGGCTAGCGGGGGGGCATTGTCAGAGATGGCCCAGTACTTC.

This clonotype was counted at least ten times. The chain links TRBV7-3 to TRBJ2-3; 11 nucleotides match TRBD2. The CDR3 sequence is 21 residues long. V was clipped by 1 base and J by 1 base; unmatched bases: 16. Germline CDR1 and CDR2: SGHTA and FQGTGA. CDR3 DNA sequence: TGTGCCAGCAGCTTAAACCCGGGACTAGCGGCCGGGACCCCTCGCACAGATACGCAGTATTTT. Translation gives CASSLNPGLAAGTPRTDTQYF. Full variable domain (outside the CDR3, taken from reference TRBV7-3 and TRBJ2-3): GAGVSQTPSNKVTEKGKYVELRCDPISGHTALYWYRQSLGQGPEFLIYFQGTGAADDSGLPNDRFFAVRPEGSVSTLKIQRTERGDSAVYLCASSLNPGLAAGTPRTDTQYFGPGTRLTVL.

At least ten counts were recorded for this clonotype. The chain uses TRBV5-5 and TRBJ1-5, with D perhaps matching TRBD1 (5 bases). The germline gives CDR1 SGHKS, CDR2 YYEKEE (reference sequence). The CDR3 totals 15 residues. The V gene lost 1 base and the J gene lost 1 base, with 9 bases spanning the gap. The CDR3 DNA is TGTGCCAGCAGCTTGTTGGGGGGGAGCAATCAGCCCCAGCATTTT. As protein: CASSLLGGSNQPQHF.

The J gene is TRBJ2-6, the V gene TRBV6-5; no clear D gene. Trimming pared 2 bases from V and 0 bases from J, leaving 11 bases between. Germline V gene lookup returns CDR1 MNHEY and CDR2 SVGAGI. The CDR3 sequence is 17 residues long. In nucleotides, the CDR3 is TGTGCCAGCAGTTACGTGTCCGGCCTCTCTGGGGCCAACGTCCTGACTTTC. Translated, it gives CASSYVSGLSGANVLTF.

In its sample, this clonotype was seen many times. The chain combines TRBV7-9 with TRBJ1-1; D gene ambiguous. CDR1 is SEHNR, CDR2 FQNEAQ, per germline (reference sequence). Deletions cut 7 bases from V and 5 bases from J, with 11 bases between. The CDR3 consists of 12 residues. CDR3 bases: TGTGCCAGCACCCGGGTTGCTACTGAAGCTTTCTTT. Residues: CASTRVATEAFF.

This clonotype has a count of ten or more. The chain carries TRBV5-1 and TRBJ2-2, with D uncertain. The CDR3 runs to 13 residues. Germline-derived CDR1 and CDR2 are SGHRS and YFSETQ. Trimming removed 4 bases at V and 1 base at J, with 5 bases between. The CDR3 nucleotides read TGCGCCAGCAGCCCGGGGAACACCGGGGAGCTGTTTTTT. This sequence encodes CASSPGNTGELFF.

This clonotype was recorded at least ten times. The V and J genes are TRBV12-3 or TRBV12-4 and TRBJ2-1; the match to TRBD2 covers 8 bases. The V gene end was trimmed by 6 bases and the J gene end by 9 bases; junction bases not matched to a gene: 7. CDR3 length: 13 amino acids. The CDR3 reads CASSTGLASEQFF. The CDR3, as DNA: TGTGCCAGCAGCACCGGACTAGCAAGTGAGCAGTTCTTC.

This clonotype was counted at least ten times. The chain carries TRBV29-1 and TRBJ2-4; D possibly corresponds to TRBD2 (5 bases). This CDR3 region has 14 residues. The V gene lost 3 bases and the J gene lost 0 bases, with 9 bases spanning the gap. Germline assignment: CDR1 SQVTM and CDR2 ANQGSEA. This CDR3 reads CSVEEELAKNIQYF. CDR3 sequence (DNA): TGCAGCGTTGAGGAGGAGCTAGCCAAAAACATTCAGTACTTC.

This rearrangement joins TRBV9 to TRBJ2-5; 7 nucleotides match TRBD2. The V segment lost 6 bases and the J segment 4 bases; nucleotides outside the gene matches: 12. In germline, CDR1 is SGDLS, CDR2 YYNGEE. The CDR3 covers 15 residues. The CDR3 sequence is CASTVASGILETQYF. CDR3 DNA sequence: TGTGCCAGCACCGTGGCAAGCGGGATTTTAGAGACCCAGTACTTC. The full variable domain, its missing parts supplied by reference TRBV9 and TRBJ2-5, is DSGVTQTPKHLITATGQRVTLRCSPRSGDLSVYWYQQSLDQGLQFLIQYYNGEERAKGNILERFSAQQFPDLHSELNLSSLELGDSALYFCASTVASGILETQYFGPGTRLLVL.

This clonotype was seen many times. The rearrangement links TRBV29-1 to TRBJ1-1; D is uncertain. This CDR3 comprises 12 residues. The germline CDR1 and CDR2 sequences are SQVTM and ANQGSEA. The ends were cut back, 3 bases at V and 4 bases at J, with 9 bases in the middle. For the CDR3, the DNA is TGCAGCGTTGACAGGTTTGTCACTGAAGCTTTCTTT. This codes for CSVDRFVTEAFF.

This clonotype was found many times. The chain has TRBV19 and TRBJ1-2; D is unresolved. The CDR3 consists of 15 residues. In germline, CDR1 is LNHDA, CDR2 SQIVND (reference sequence). The V and J ends lost 4 bases and 0 bases respectively, with 12 bases between them. In nucleotides, the CDR3 is TGTGCCAGTAGTACTCCGAGGAGGGCTAACTATGGCTACACCTTC. Protein product: CASSTPRRANYGYTF.

The sample holds many counts of this clonotype. The chain employs TRBV20-1 and TRBJ2-3; D is possibly TRBD1 (6 bases). CDR1 DFQATT and CDR2 SNEGSKA come from the germline V gene (reference sequence). V shed 3 bases and J shed 6 bases, with 10 bases lying between them. The CDR3 has 12 amino acids. The CDR3 coding sequence is TGCAGTGCTAGTGGGACACTCGATACGCAGTATTTT. It is translated as CSASGTLDTQYF.

This rearrangement joins TRBV11-2 to TRBJ2-2; D not resolved. Germline loops: CDR1 SGHAT, CDR2 FQNNGV. The V gene lost 5 bases and the J gene lost 2 bases, with 18 bases spanning the gap. This CDR3 spans 17 amino acids. The CDR3 DNA follows: TGTGCCAGCAGCGCCGGAGAGTGGCAGCCTAACACCGGGGAGCTGTTTTTT. Amino acid sequence: CASSAGEWQPNTGELFF.

This clonotype was observed a handful of times. The rearrangement links TRBV6-2 or TRBV6-3 to TRBJ2-7; TRBD2 matches at 8 bases. The length of the CDR3 is 15 residues. V shed 0 bases and J 3 bases; nucleotides not matched to a gene: 4. The V gene's germline CDR1 is MNHEY and CDR2 SVGEGT. Here the CDR3 DNA reads TGTGCCAGCAGTTACTCGAAAGCGGGGGTCTACGAGCAGTACGTC. It codes for CASSYSKAGVYEQYV.

This clonotype was counted a single time. A much larger clonotype is one base distant, so this may be a read error. The V and J genes are TRBV30 and TRBJ1-5; weak D call: TRBD1 (6 bases). Trimming pared 6 bases from V and 2 bases from J, leaving 14 bases between. The germline V gene encodes CDR1 GTSNPN and CDR2 SVGIG (reference sequence). The CDR3 contains 14 residues. The CDR3 reads CACTGALGNQPQHF. In DNA form, the CDR3 reads TGTGCCTGCACGGGGGCTTTGGGCAATCAGCCCCAGCATTTT.

This chain uses TRBV27 with TRBJ2-3; D may correspond to TRBD1 or TRBD2 (5 bases each). The germline V and J ends were trimmed by 3 bases and 6 bases, with 7 bases remaining between them. Germline V gene data show CDR1 as MNHEY and CDR2 as SMNVEV (reference sequence). This CDR3 has 12 residues. The DNA for the CDR3 is TGTGCCAGCAGTTTGTGGGGGGATACGCAGTATTTT. Translating it yields CASSLWGDTQYF.

The rearrangement joins TRBV25-1 to TRBJ1-2; the D gene is possibly TRBD1 (6 bases). The CDR3 is made up of 15 amino acids. Germline assignment: CDR1 MGHDK and CDR2 SYGVNS. The V gene lost 9 bases and the J gene lost 4 bases, with 21 bases spanning the gap. The CDR3 region has the DNA TGTGCCAGGGGCCCCGGGGTCAGGGGACGCTATGGCTACACCTTC. This encodes CARGPGVRGRYGYTF.

In this sample, this clonotype turned up many times. The genes are TRBV6-5 and TRBJ2-5; D is perhaps TRBD2 (6 bases). V lost 3 bases and J 4 bases, leaving 9 bases between the germline ends. The CDR3 is 13 amino acids. Per germline, CDR1 MNHEY and CDR2 SVGAGI. CDR3 loop: CASSYLGGETQYF. The CDR3 DNA is TGTGCCAGCAGTTATCTGGGGGGAGAGACCCAGTACTTC.

In its sample, this clonotype was seen many times. The CDR3 sequence is CASSPVLGTRVDTQYF. The CDR3 coding sequence is TGCGCCAGCAGCCCGGTCCTCGGGACTAGAGTGGATACGCAGTATTTT. The chain is built from TRBV5-1 and TRBJ2-3, with TRBD2 matching 8 bases. The V and J ends lost 4 bases and 6 bases, in that order; junction bases with no gene match: 13. The germline V gene encodes CDR1 SGHRS and CDR2 YFSETQ. The CDR3 has 16 amino acids.

Many counts were recorded for this clonotype. This chain joins TRBV10-3 and TRBJ2-6, with 8 bases that match TRBD1. Germline assignment: CDR1 ENHRY and CDR2 SYGVKD. V gave up 7 bases and J gave up 0 bases; unmatched junction bases: 11. This CDR3 region has 18 residues. CDR3 region: CAITGPGQAFSGANVLTF. The CDR3 bases are TGTGCCATCACCGGACCGGGACAGGCCTTCTCTGGGGCCAACGTCCTGACTTTC.

This chain joins TRBV30 and TRBJ2-1; D uncertain. The CDR3 spans 12 residues. With 4 bases removed from V and 5 bases from J, the gap between germline ends came to 9 bases. In germline, CDR1 is GTSNPN, CDR2 SVGIG (reference sequence). The CDR3 DNA reads as TGTGCCTGGACCCTTGGCCACAATGAGCAGTTCTTC. The encoded protein is CAWTLGHNEQFF.

Concerning this clonotype itself: A single base separates this from a much larger clone, so it may be a read error. The chain links TRBV6-1 to TRBJ2-3; 8 bases are shared with TRBD2. Trimming at V came to 5 bases and at J to 5 bases, leaving 12 bases not matched to a gene. CDR1 and CDR2 (germline): MNHNS, SASEGT. The length of the CDR3 is 16 residues. CDR3 protein: CASSPFSGAVGDTQYF. The CDR3 nucleotides are TGTGCCAGCAGTCCCTTTAGCGGGGCGGTGGGAGATACGCAGTATTTT.

The table lists this clonotype with many counts. For the CDR3, the DNA is TGTGCCAGCAGCTCCGGGGACAGGGGGACGGCCGGGGAGCTGTTTTTT. Encoded protein: CASSSGDRGTAGELFF. V is TRBV11-2 and J is TRBJ2-2; 11 bases line up with TRBD1. Trimming took 4 bases from V and 6 from J; bases not matched to a gene: 7. CDR1 and CDR2 from the germline V gene are SGHAT and FQNNGV. The CDR3 has 16 amino acids.

The chain combines TRBV27 with TRBJ2-1; 8 bases agree with TRBD2. This CDR3 comprises 15 residues. Germline values: CDR1 MNHEY, CDR2 SMNVEV (reference sequence). J gave up 0 bases and V 3 bases, and 1 base lay outside the gene matches. CDR3 DNA sequence: TGTGCCAGCAGTTTCACTAGCGGCTCCTACAATGAGCAGTTCTTC. It yields the protein CASSFTSGSYNEQFF.

At least ten counts were recorded for this clonotype. The V gene is TRBV5-1, the J gene TRBJ2-3; D is uncertain. Germline CDR1 and CDR2: SGHRS and YFSETQ. The CDR3 extends over 14 amino acids. The germline V and J ends were trimmed by 0 bases and 1 base, with 6 bases remaining between them. The CDR3 spells CASSLDVRTDTQYF. The CDR3 DNA reads as TGCGCCAGCAGCTTGGACGTACGCACAGATACGCAGTATTTT.

As for this clonotype: This may be a read error, as it is one base from a much larger clone. This chain uses TRBV3-1 with TRBJ1-6, with unresolved D. Germline V lookup: CDR1 LGHDT, CDR2 YNNKEL (reference sequence). The CDR3 is 15 residues long. CDR3: CACSQVTRGTSPLHF. The CDR3 coding sequence is TGTGCCTGCAGCCAAGTTACTCGGGGTACTTCACCCCTCCACTTT.

This clonotype showed up many times. The J gene is TRBJ2-1, the V gene TRBV12-3 or TRBV12-4; 12 positions agree with TRBD2. The CDR3 is 17 residues long. V lost 7 bases to trimming and J lost 4 bases; unmatched junction nucleotides: 11. CDR3 coding DNA: TGTGCCAGCACCTACCCCCGAGGACTAGCGGGGTACAATGAGCAGTTCTTC. Encoded protein: CASTYPRGLAGYNEQFF.

In this sample, this clonotype turned up many times. V gene TRBV5-1 combines with J gene TRBJ1-4; 8 nucleotides align to TRBD1. The CDR3 spans 16 residues. With 4 bases clipped from V and 4 bases from J, the junction kept 9 bases outside the gene matches. Germline CDR1 and CDR2: SGHRS and YFSETQ. CDR3 protein: CASSLTGTGHNEKLFF. The CDR3 DNA sequence: TGCGCCAGCAGCCTGACCGGGACAGGACATAATGAAAAACTGTTTTTT. The full variable domain, with the rest looked up from reference TRBV5-1 and TRBJ1-4, is KAGVTQTPRYLIKTRGQQVTLSCSPISGHRSVSWYQQTPGQGLQFLFEYFSETQRNKGNFPGRFSGRQFSNSRSEMNVSTLELGDSALYLCASSLTGTGHNEKLFFGSGTQLSVL.

The chain is built from TRBV5-1 and TRBJ2-5, with D perhaps TRBD1 or TRBD2 (6 bases each). Germline loops: CDR1 SGHRS, CDR2 YFSETQ. Trimming stripped 4 bases from V and 3 bases from J, with 13 bases between. The CDR3 sequence is 14 residues long. The CDR3 region has the DNA TGCGCCAGCAGCCCGACGGGGGCAAAAGAGACCCAGTACTTC. This sequence encodes CASSPTGAKETQYF.

This clonotype was seen a few times. The rearrangement links TRBV12-3 or TRBV12-4 to TRBJ2-2; 7 bases agree with TRBD1. The V and J ends lost 5 bases and 1 base, in that order; junction bases with no gene match: 4. The CDR3 has 15 amino acids. The DNA of the CDR3 is TGTGCCAGCAGTCGACAGGGATGGAACACCGGGGAGCTGTTTTTT. This codes for CASSRQGWNTGELFF.

On this clonotype: This clone may be a read error of a much larger clone one base away. The rearrangement links TRBV29-1 to TRBJ2-5; TRBD2 might be the D (6 bases). The CDR3 totals 12 residues. V lost 8 bases, J lost 5 bases, and 15 bases lay in between. Looked up from germline, CDR1 is SQVTM and CDR2 is ANQGSEA. The chain's CDR3 is CSSRDFRETQYF. The CDR3 DNA reads TGCAGCTCCCGGGACTTCCGGGAGACCCAGTACTTC.